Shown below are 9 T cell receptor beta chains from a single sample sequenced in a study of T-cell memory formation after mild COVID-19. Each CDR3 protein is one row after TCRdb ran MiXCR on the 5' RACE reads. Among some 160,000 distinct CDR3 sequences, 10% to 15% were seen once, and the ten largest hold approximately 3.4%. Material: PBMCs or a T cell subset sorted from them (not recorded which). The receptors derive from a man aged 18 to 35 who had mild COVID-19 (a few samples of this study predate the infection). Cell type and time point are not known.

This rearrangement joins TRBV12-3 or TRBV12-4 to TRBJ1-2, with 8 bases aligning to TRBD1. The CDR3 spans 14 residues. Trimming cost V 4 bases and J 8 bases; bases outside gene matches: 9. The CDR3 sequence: CASSSLGQAKGYTF. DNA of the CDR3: TGTGCCAGCAGTTCCCTGGGACAGGCGAAAGGCTACACCTTC.

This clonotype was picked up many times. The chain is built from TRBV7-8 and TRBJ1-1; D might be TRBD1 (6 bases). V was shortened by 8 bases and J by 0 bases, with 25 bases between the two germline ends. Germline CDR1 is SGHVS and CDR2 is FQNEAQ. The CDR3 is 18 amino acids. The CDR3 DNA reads TGTGCCAGCGGTAGCTTATTCCGGACAGCTTTAATGAACACTGAAGCTTTCTTT. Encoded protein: CASGSLFRTALMNTEAFF.

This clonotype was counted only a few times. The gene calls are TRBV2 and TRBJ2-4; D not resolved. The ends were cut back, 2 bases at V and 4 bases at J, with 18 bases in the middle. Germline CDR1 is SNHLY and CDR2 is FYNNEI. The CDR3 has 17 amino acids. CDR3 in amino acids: CASSESRGRQLKNIQYF. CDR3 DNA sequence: TGTGCCAGCAGTGAATCCCGCGGCCGGCAACTGAAAAACATTCAGTACTTC.

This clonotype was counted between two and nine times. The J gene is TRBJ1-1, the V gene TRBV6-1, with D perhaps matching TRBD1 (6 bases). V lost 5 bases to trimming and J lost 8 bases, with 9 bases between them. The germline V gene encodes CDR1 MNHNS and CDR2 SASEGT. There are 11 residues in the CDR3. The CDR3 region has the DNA TGTGCCAGCAGTCCACAGGGCGAAGCTTTCTTT. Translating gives CASSPQGEAFF.

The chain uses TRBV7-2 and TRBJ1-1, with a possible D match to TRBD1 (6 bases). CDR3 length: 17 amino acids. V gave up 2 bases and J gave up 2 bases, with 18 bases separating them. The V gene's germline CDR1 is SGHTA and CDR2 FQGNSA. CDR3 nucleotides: TGTGCCAGCAGCTTACTCCGGGGGGCAGACTTAAACACTGAAGCTTTCTTT. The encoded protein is CASSLLRGADLNTEAFF.

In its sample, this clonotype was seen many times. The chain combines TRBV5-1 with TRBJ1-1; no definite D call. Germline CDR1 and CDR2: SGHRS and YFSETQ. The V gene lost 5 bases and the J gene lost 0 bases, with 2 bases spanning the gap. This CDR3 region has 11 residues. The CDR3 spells CASSMNTEAFF. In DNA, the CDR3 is TGCGCCAGCAGTATGAACACTGAAGCTTTCTTT.

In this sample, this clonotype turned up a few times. The CDR3 loop reads CASSPDVPNEQYF. The CDR3 DNA reads TGTGCCAGCAGCCCAGACGTGCCCAACGAGCAGTACTTC. The chain is built from TRBV7-2 and TRBJ2-7; D not resolved. This CDR3 has 13 amino acids. V lost 5 bases to trimming and J lost 5 bases, with 13 bases between them. Germline CDR1 and CDR2: SGHTA and FQGNSA.

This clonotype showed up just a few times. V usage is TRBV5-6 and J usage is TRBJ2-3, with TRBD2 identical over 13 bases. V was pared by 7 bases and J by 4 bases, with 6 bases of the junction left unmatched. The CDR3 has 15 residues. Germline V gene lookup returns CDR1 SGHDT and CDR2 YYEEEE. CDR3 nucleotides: TGTGCCAGCTCTAGACTAGCGGGGGGCGCAGATACGCAGTATTTT. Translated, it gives CASSRLAGGADTQYF.

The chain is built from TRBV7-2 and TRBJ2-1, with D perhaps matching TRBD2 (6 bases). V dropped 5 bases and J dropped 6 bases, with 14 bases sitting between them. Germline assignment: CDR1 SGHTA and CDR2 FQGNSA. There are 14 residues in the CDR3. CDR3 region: CASSPGGGINEQFF. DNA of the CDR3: TGTGCCAGCAGCCCCGGTGGGGGGATCAATGAGCAGTTCTTC. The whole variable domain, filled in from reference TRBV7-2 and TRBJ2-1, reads GAGVSQSPSNKVTEKGKDVELRCDPISGHTALYWYRQSLGQGLEFLIYFQGNSAPDKSGLPSDRFSAERTGGSVSTLTIQRTQQEDSAVYLCASSPGGGINEQFFGPGTRLTVL.